One and the same sample provided the 32 T cell receptor beta chains below, sequenced in a study of blood T cell repertoires in COVID-19. Profiling relied on immunoSEQ multiplex PCR, and the TCRdb table lists in-frame clones only, not all of them. The repertoire has 80,000 or so clones, around 83% of them found once; the top ten carry 9%. The specimen sequenced was peripheral blood. These receptors were collected from a human donor in a cohort sampled during active COVID-19.

This clone came up once. The chain has TRBV6-5 and TRBJ2-6; 8 bases agree with TRBD1. Trimming cost V 6 bases and J 4 bases; bases outside gene matches: 5. The CDR3 totals 15 residues. The germline V gene encodes CDR1 MNHEY and CDR2 SVGAGI. DNA of the CDR3: TGTGCCAGCAGACCAGGGGGCTCAGGGGCCAACGTCCTGACTTTC. Translated: CASRPGGSGANVLTF.

The chain carries TRBV10-1 and TRBJ2-7, with D possibly being TRBD2 (7 bases). Germline V gene lookup returns CDR1 WNHNN and CDR2 SYGVQD (reference sequence). V shed 4 bases and J shed 1 base, with 11 bases lying between them. The CDR3 consists of 14 residues. The CDR3 here is CASSAGGMSYEQYF. CDR3 nucleotides: TGCGCCAGCAGTGCGGGGGGCATGTCCTACGAGCAGTACTTC.

Here the CDR3 DNA reads TGTGCCAGCAGCGTAGGACAATCGAGCTCCTACGAGCAGTACTTC. As protein: CASSVGQSSSYEQYF. The genes are TRBV9 and TRBJ2-7, with no clear D. The V gene's germline CDR1 is SGDLS and CDR2 YYNGEE. This CDR3 region has 15 residues. Trimming stripped 0 bases from V and 0 bases from J, with 10 bases between. Filled out from reference TRBV9 and TRBJ2-7, the complete variable domain reads DSGVTQTPKHLITATGQRVTLRCSPRSGDLSVYWYQQSLDQGLQFLIQYYNGEERAKGNILERFSAQQFPDLHSELNLSSLELGDSALYFCASSVGQSSSYEQYFGPGTRLTVT.

The CDR3 nucleotides are TGTGCCAGCAGACCAGGGTGGGCTAATGAAAAACTGTTTTTT. Its protein is CASRPGWANEKLFF. This chain joins TRBV6-5 and TRBJ1-4, with a tentative D call TRBD1 (5 bases). Trimming took off 6 bases at V and 3 bases at J, with 11 bases between the two ends. The V gene's germline CDR1 is MNHEY and CDR2 SVGAGI. The CDR3 has 14 amino acids.

The gene calls are TRBV5-4 and TRBJ2-7, with D unclear. V lost 0 bases and J 7 bases, leaving 8 bases between the germline ends. This CDR3 region has 12 residues. Germline CDR1 reads SGHNT; CDR2 reads YYREEE (reference sequence). CDR3 loop: CASSLDVGEQYF. The CDR3 bases are TGTGCCAGCAGCTTGGACGTCGGTGAGCAGTACTTC.

The chain has TRBV6-5 and TRBJ1-5; tentatively, D is TRBD1 (6 bases). V was trimmed by 5 bases and J by 1 base, leaving 12 bases between them. CDR1 and CDR2 (germline): MNHEY, SVGAGI. This CDR3 has 15 residues. The CDR3 coding sequence is TGTGCCAGCAGTCTTACAGGGCTCAGCAATCAGCCCCAGCATTTT. Its protein product is CASSLTGLSNQPQHF.

J is TRBJ2-7 and V is TRBV7-9; D uncertain. This CDR3 contains 14 residues. Germline-derived CDR1 and CDR2 are SEHNR and FQNEAQ (reference sequence). Between the trimmed V and J ends, which lost 1 base and 1 base, there was a span of 8 bases. The CDR3 here is CASSLGGLSYEQYF. In nucleotides, the CDR3 is TGTGCCAGCAGCTTAGGAGGTCTGTCCTACGAGCAGTACTTC.

The chain is built from TRBV9 and TRBJ2-3; 8 nucleotides line up with TRBD2. V shed 0 bases and J 3 bases; nucleotides not matched to a gene: 6. The CDR3 extends over 16 amino acids. Germline V gives CDR1 SGDLS, CDR2 YYNGEE. CDR3 protein: CASSVESGGRTDTQYF. The CDR3 nucleotides are TGTGCCAGCAGCGTAGAGAGCGGGGGAAGGACAGATACGCAGTATTTT.

This clone was observed a handful of times. The J gene is TRBJ2-7, the V gene TRBV11-3, with D uncertain. The CDR3 is made up of 12 amino acids. The germline V and J ends were trimmed by 2 bases and 6 bases, with 8 bases remaining between them. CDR1 and CDR2 from the germline V gene are SGHNT and YENEEA. The CDR3 DNA sequence: TGTGCCAGCAGCTTAACAGTTTTCGAGCAGTACTTC. It codes for CASSLTVFEQYF.

The CDR3 sequence: CASSLRTGYEQYF. The CDR3 nucleotides are TGTGCCAGCAGCCTACGGACAGGGTACGAGCAGTACTTC. V gene TRBV6-4 combines with J gene TRBJ2-7; 8 nucleotides line up with TRBD1. Per germline, CDR1 MRHNA and CDR2 SNTAGT. The CDR3 has 13 amino acids. V was pared by 6 bases and J by 4 bases, with 5 bases of the junction left unmatched.

The J gene is TRBJ2-5, the V gene TRBV11-2, with D perhaps matching TRBD1 (6 bases). The CDR3 runs to 15 residues. V was clipped by 2 bases and J by 5 bases, with 15 bases between them. Germline CDR1 reads SGHAT; CDR2 reads FQNNGV. CDR3 DNA: TGTGCCAGCAGCTTACGGGACACCCGGCCGGAGACCCAGTACTTC. Amino acids: CASSLRDTRPETQYF. Looking up the rest from reference TRBV11-2 and TRBJ2-5 gives the full variable domain: EAGVAQSPRYKIIEKRQSVAFWCNPISGHATLYWYQQILGQGPKLLIQFQNNGVVDDSQLPKDRFSAERLKGVDSTLKIQPAKLEDSAVYLCASSLRDTRPETQYFGPGTRLLVL.

This chain links TRBV10-3 with TRBJ1-2; D might be TRBD1 (5 bases). V lost 1 base to trimming and J lost 0 bases, with 6 bases between them. The CDR3 contains 14 residues. Germline V gene data show CDR1 as ENHRY and CDR2 as SYGVKD. The CDR3 nucleotides read TGTGCCATCAGTGAGTTGGGGCCTAACTATGGCTACACCTTC. Its protein is CAISELGPNYGYTF.

The V and J genes are TRBV5-1 and TRBJ2-5, with TRBD1 as a possible D gene (6 bases). Germline V gene lookup returns CDR1 SGHRS and CDR2 YFSETQ. The CDR3 loop spans 15 amino acids. V was cut by 1 base and J by 2 bases, with 12 bases left in between. CDR3 sequence: CASSLTGITQETQYF. The CDR3 DNA reads as TGCGCCAGCAGCTTGACAGGGATCACACAAGAGACCCAGTACTTC.

The V gene is TRBV5-1, the J gene TRBJ2-3, with 8 bases aligning to TRBD2. Trimming cost V 0 bases and J 5 bases; bases outside gene matches: 5. Germline CDR1 reads SGHRS; CDR2 reads YFSETQ. This CDR3 is 15 amino acids long. CDR3 nucleotide sequence: TGCGCCAGCAGCTTGGACGGGGGGGCCGTAGATACGCAGTATTTT. Protein product: CASSLDGGAVDTQYF.

The chain carries TRBV2 and TRBJ2-5; D is unresolved. The V and J ends lost 5 bases and 2 bases respectively, with 12 bases between them. The CDR3 is 14 residues long. The germline V gene has CDR1 SNHLY and CDR2 FYNNEI. CDR3 residues: CASSPNGYQETQYF. The CDR3 region has the DNA TGTGCCAGCAGTCCAAACGGGTATCAAGAGACCCAGTACTTC.

The chain employs TRBV5-1 and TRBJ2-3; 11 nucleotides match TRBD2. Germline V gene lookup returns CDR1 SGHRS and CDR2 YFSETQ. CDR3 length: 16 residues. Trimming took 0 bases from V and 6 from J; bases not matched to a gene: 6. The CDR3 sequence: CASSLASGGTGDTQYF. The CDR3 coding sequence is TGCGCCAGCAGCTTGGCTAGCGGGGGGACAGGGGATACGCAGTATTTT.

This clone appeared a few times. The J gene is TRBJ2-3, the V gene TRBV3-1 (or the pseudogene TRBV3-2); D is unresolved. This CDR3 is 14 amino acids long. The germline V and J ends were trimmed by 1 base and 6 bases, with 11 bases remaining between them. Germline V gene sequence: CDR1 LGHDT, CDR2 YNNKEL (reference sequence). The CDR3 nucleotides are TGTGCCAGCAGCCAAGGGCCTAGAGAGGATACGCAGTATTTT. Residues: CASSQGPREDTQYF.

V usage is TRBV5-1 and J usage is TRBJ1-5, with D possibly being TRBD1 (5 bases). Germline V gives CDR1 SGHRS, CDR2 YFSETQ. There are 15 residues in the CDR3. The ends were cut back, 0 bases at V and 7 bases at J, with 14 bases in the middle. As DNA, the CDR3 is TGCGCCAGCAGCTTGGATGGCAGGGAAAACCAGCCCCAGCATTTT. Its protein product is CASSLDGRENQPQHF.

The genes are TRBV9 and TRBJ2-1, with a possible D match to TRBD2 (6 bases). This CDR3 has 15 amino acids. The V gene's germline CDR1 is SGDLS and CDR2 YYNGEE. V was clipped by 0 bases and J by 4 bases, with 11 bases between them. In nucleotides, the CDR3 is TGTGCCAGCAGCGTAGTAACTAGCAGTTACAATGAGCAGTTCTTC. Amino acids: CASSVVTSSYNEQFF.

The chain combines TRBV2 with TRBJ2-5; a weak D match, TRBD2 (6 bases). Germline V lookup: CDR1 SNHLY, CDR2 FYNNEI. The CDR3 runs to 15 residues. V was clipped by 5 bases and J by 1 base, with 14 bases between them. The DNA for the CDR3 is TGTGCCAGCAGTTTCCGCCTAGCGCCCCAAGAGACCCAGTACTTC. It translates to CASSFRLAPQETQYF.

V gene TRBV9 combines with J gene TRBJ2-2; D call uncertain. Per the germline V gene, CDR1 is SGDLS and CDR2 is YYNGEE. V shed 3 bases and J shed 0 bases, with 12 bases lying between them. The CDR3 consists of 16 residues. The DNA of the CDR3 is TGTGCCAGCAGCGGCGCGGCGGCGGCGAACACCGGGGAGCTGTTTTTT. Encoded protein: CASSGAAAANTGELFF.

This clone has more than one count but fewer than ten. The V gene is TRBV5-1, the J gene TRBJ2-2; possible D gene TRBD1, 6 bases. Germline CDR1 reads SGHRS; CDR2 reads YFSETQ. The CDR3 has 16 residues. V shed 1 base and J shed 6 bases, with 16 bases lying between them. CDR3 DNA sequence: TGCGCCAGCAGCTTGCCGATACAGGGTTCGGCCGGGGAGCTGTTTTTT. It codes for CASSLPIQGSAGELFF.

The rearrangement joins TRBV5-1 to TRBJ2-2; a possible D gene is TRBD1 (6 bases). CDR1 is SGHRS and CDR2 is YFSETQ in the germline V gene. The V end lost 0 bases, the J end lost 7 bases, and 7 bases lay between the germline ends. CDR3 length equals 13 residues. The DNA of the CDR3 is TGCGCCAGCAGCTTGGGGACAGACGGGGAGCTGTTTTTT. This gives the protein CASSLGTDGELFF.

This clone was counted once. The chain employs TRBV28 and TRBJ1-5; 10 bases fit TRBD1. Germline V gene sequence: CDR1 MDHEN, CDR2 SYDVKM. CDR3 length: 13 residues. Germline trimming cut 4 bases from V and 11 bases from J; bases unmatched to any gene: 5. The CDR3 loop reads CASSSGQGRSQHF. The CDR3 DNA is TGTGCCAGCAGTTCGGGACAGGGGAGGTCCCAGCATTTT.

V gene TRBV28 combines with J gene TRBJ2-7, with D perhaps TRBD1 (5 bases). In germline, CDR1 is MDHEN, CDR2 SYDVKM. The CDR3 extends over 12 amino acids. Trimming stripped 6 bases from V and 2 bases from J, with 8 bases between. In DNA form, the CDR3 reads TGTGCCAGCAGAAAAGGGGCCTACGAGCAGTACTTC. Amino acid sequence: CASRKGAYEQYF.

The chain recombines TRBV15 with TRBJ1-1; TRBD1 aligns across 9 bases. The CDR3 has 16 amino acids. Germline assignment: CDR1 LNHNV and CDR2 YYDKDF (reference sequence). V gave up 1 base and J gave up 0 bases; unmatched junction bases: 3. The CDR3 DNA reads TGTGCCACCAGCAGAGGGGACAGGGTTTTGAACACTGAAGCTTTCTTT. It yields the protein CATSRGDRVLNTEAFF.

The chain combines TRBV5-1 with TRBJ2-3; 7 nucleotides align to TRBD1. After removal of 0 bases from V and 9 bases from J, the junction contained 10 bases not matched to a gene. Germline CDR1 and CDR2: SGHRS and YFSETQ. CDR3 size: 15 residues. The DNA for the CDR3 is TGCGCCAGCAGCTTGGAAAGGTCTGGCAGGGGGACGCAGTATTTT. This encodes CASSLERSGRGTQYF. Together with reference TRBV5-1 and TRBJ2-3, the CDR3 gives the full variable domain: KAGVTQTPRYLIKTRGQQVTLSCSPISGHRSVSWYQQTPGQGLQFLFEYFSETQRNKGNFPGRFSGRQFSNSRSEMNVSTLELGDSALYLCASSLERSGRGTQYFGPGTRLTVL.

The gene calls are TRBV5-1 and TRBJ2-2, with TRBD1 matching 8 bases. This CDR3 spans 16 amino acids. CDR1 is SGHRS and CDR2 is YFSETQ in the germline V gene. V shed 1 base and J 4 bases; nucleotides not matched to a gene: 6. CDR3 DNA sequence: TGCGCCAGCAGCTTGCAGGGGGCTTCTAGCACCGGGGAGCTGTTTTTT. Protein product: CASSLQGASSTGELFF.

This clone was seen more than once but under ten times. The chain recombines TRBV28 with TRBJ2-1; tentative D call: TRBD1 (6 bases). CDR1 and CDR2 (germline): MDHEN, SYDVKM. The V end was cut by 6 bases, the J end by 8 bases, with 20 bases between. The CDR3 extends over 15 amino acids. CDR3 sequence (DNA): TGTGCCAGCAGACCTACAGGGATGGGCGGGTATGAGCAGTTCTTC. It encodes CASRPTGMGGYEQFF.

The rearrangement joins TRBV2 to TRBJ1-3; TRBD1 might be the D (5 bases). Germline lookup yields CDR1 SNHLY and CDR2 FYNNEI. V gave up 4 bases and J gave up 4 bases, with 11 bases separating them. The CDR3 length is 14 residues. The CDR3 DNA sequence: TGTGCCAGCAGTGCCCTGACAGTAGGAAACACCATATATTTT. Amino acid sequence: CASSALTVGNTIYF. The full variable domain, in which reference TRBV2 and TRBJ1-3 provide the parts outside the CDR3, is EPEVTQTPSHQVTQMGQEVILRCVPISNHLYFYWYRQILGQKVEFLVSFYNNEISEKSEIFDDQFSVERPDGSNFTLKIRSTKLEDSAMYFCASSALTVGNTIYFGEGSWLTVV.

The chain combines TRBV30 with TRBJ1-2; D unclear. Trimming took off 4 bases at V and 4 bases at J, with 16 bases between the two ends. Per the germline V gene, CDR1 is GTSNPN and CDR2 is SVGIG (reference sequence). CDR3 length: 14 amino acids. CDR3 amino acids: CAWNQDRLLYGYTF. CDR3 DNA sequence: TGTGCCTGGAACCAAGATAGACTGCTCTATGGCTACACCTTC.

The chain carries TRBV7-9 and TRBJ2-1; D might be TRBD1 (5 bases). The V gene lost 1 base and the J gene lost 3 bases, with 13 bases spanning the gap. CDR1 SEHNR and CDR2 FQNEAQ come from the germline V gene (reference sequence). The CDR3 extends over 16 amino acids. This CDR3 reads CASSLGGHGDYNEQFF. As DNA, the CDR3 is TGTGCCAGCAGCTTAGGCGGACATGGGGACTACAATGAGCAGTTCTTC. Looking up the rest from reference TRBV7-9 and TRBJ2-1 gives the full variable domain: DTGVSQNPRHKITKRGQNVTFRCDPISEHNRLYWYRQTLGQGPEFLTYFQNEAQLEKSRLLSDRFSAERPKGSFSTLEIQRTEQGDSAMYLCASSLGGHGDYNEQFFGPGTRLTVL.